The 15 T cell receptor beta chains below were found in one sample sequenced in a study of OX40 agonist ivuxolimab in advanced cancers. Clones were read by immunoSEQ multiplex PCR, and TCRdb kept only the in-frame ones, dropping some. The sample has about 77,000 clones; approximately 94% are singletons. Source: CD4+ or CD8+ T cells sorted from blood, taken in a trial of the OX40 agonist ivuxolimab. These receptor sequences come from an adult with an advanced solid tumor such as melanoma, head and neck, liver or kidney cancer.

The J gene is TRBJ2-5, the V gene TRBV7-2; no clear D. The V gene lost 1 base and the J gene lost 5 bases, with 8 bases spanning the gap. Germline V lookup: CDR1 SGHTA, CDR2 FQGNSA. CDR3 length equals 13 residues. The CDR3 DNA reads as TGTGCCAGCAGCTTAGGATTCGGGGAGACCCAGTACTTC. It specifies CASSLGFGETQYF.

This sequence joins TRBV6-5 and TRBJ2-7; 9 bases are a match to TRBD1. The V gene end was trimmed by 4 bases and the J gene end by 4 bases; junction bases not matched to a gene: 8. CDR1 is MNHEY, CDR2 SVGAGI, per germline. This CDR3 has 15 residues. The CDR3 reads CASSSSGQGTYEQYF. In DNA, the CDR3 is TGTGCCAGCAGTTCGTCGGGACAGGGTACTTACGAGCAGTACTTC.

The rearrangement uses TRBV27 and TRBJ1-1; 9 nucleotides agree with TRBD1. Per the germline V gene, CDR1 is MNHEY and CDR2 is SMNVEV (reference sequence). The CDR3 sequence is 14 residues long. Unmatched junction bases numbered 9, after V lost 4 bases and J lost 9 bases. CDR3 sequence (DNA): TGTGCCAGCAGTTACCTGGCCGGGACAGGGCAAGCTTTCTTT. Its translation: CASSYLAGTGQAFF.

The chain has TRBV27 and TRBJ2-6; D is unresolved. V was pared by 2 bases and J by 0 bases, with 8 bases between. The V gene's germline CDR1 is MNHEY and CDR2 SMNVEV (reference sequence). CDR3 size: 16 residues. CDR3 in DNA: TGTGCCAGCAGTTTACGACCGCGCTCTGGGGCCAACGTCCTGACTTTC. Its translation: CASSLRPRSGANVLTF.

This chain joins TRBV4-2 and TRBJ2-1, with D perhaps matching TRBD2 (5 bases). Trimming pared 0 bases from V and 7 bases from J, leaving 10 bases between. This CDR3 contains 14 residues. Germline V lookup: CDR1 LGHNA, CDR2 YNFKEQ. As DNA, the CDR3 is TGTGCCAGCAGCCAAGATCCGGGGAGTAATGAGCAGTTCTTC. This codes for CASSQDPGSNEQFF.

V is TRBV5-4 and J is TRBJ1-1; 8 positions agree with TRBD1. Trimming removed 4 bases from V and 8 bases from J; junction bases left unmatched: 1. The CDR3 runs to 11 residues. Germline V gene data show CDR1 as SGHNT and CDR2 as YYREEE (reference sequence). In nucleotides, the CDR3 is TGTGCCAGCAGCCGGGACAGGGAAGCTTTCTTT. Amino acid sequence: CASSRDREAFF.

This clone was found once. The V call is TRBV6-7, the J call TRBJ2-1; 8 bases align to TRBD2. TRBV6-7 is an ORF, with its function uncertain. The junction had 10 bases not matched to a gene; V was cut back by 9 bases and J by 9 bases. There are 13 residues in the CDR3. CDR3 coding DNA: TGTGCCAGGCTTTGGACTAGCTCGTGTGAGCAGTTCTTC. Its protein is CARLWTSSCEQFF.

This clone was recorded a few times. V usage is TRBV2 and J usage is TRBJ2-5, with D possibly matching TRBD2 (6 bases). V lost 7 bases to trimming and J lost 2 bases, with 11 bases between them. The CDR3 has 13 residues. Germline values: CDR1 SNHLY, CDR2 FYNNEI. The CDR3 here is CASTGDRQETQYF. Here the CDR3 DNA reads TGTGCCAGCACGGGAGACAGACAAGAGACCCAGTACTTC.

This chain joins TRBV6-4 and TRBJ2-7; 14 bases are shared with TRBD2. CDR1 and CDR2 from the germline V gene are MRHNA and SNTAGT. V lost 5 bases, J lost 3 bases, and 3 bases stayed unmatched. The CDR3 is 15 residues long. CDR3 sequence: CASSRLAGGNYEQYF. For the CDR3, the DNA is TGTGCCAGCAGTCGACTAGCGGGAGGGAACTACGAGCAGTACTTC.

The chain employs TRBV7-9 and TRBJ2-7, with 7 bases matching TRBD1. The germline V gene encodes CDR1 SEHNR and CDR2 FQNEAQ (reference sequence). The V and J ends lost 3 bases and 7 bases, in that order; junction bases with no gene match: 6. CDR3 size: 13 residues. The CDR3 DNA follows: TGTGCCAGCAGCTTCGGGACAGTCAAGGAGCAGTACTTC. It specifies CASSFGTVKEQYF.

This clone was recorded only once. The V and J genes are TRBV5-1 and TRBJ2-1; 8 bases fit TRBD2. Germline CDR1 reads SGHRS; CDR2 reads YFSETQ. Losses at the gene ends were 4 bases for V and 6 bases for J; bases not matched to a gene: 9. The CDR3 is made up of 15 amino acids. The chain's CDR3 is CASSVSGIGRNEQFF. Written as DNA, the CDR3 is TGCGCCAGCAGCGTTAGCGGGATTGGCCGCAATGAGCAGTTCTTC.

V gene TRBV28 combines with J gene TRBJ1-1, with 7 bases fitting TRBD1. The germline gives CDR1 MDHEN, CDR2 SYDVKM. The CDR3 has 15 residues. V lost 6 bases, J lost 5 bases, and 12 bases stayed unmatched. The DNA of the CDR3 is TGTGCCAGCAGGCTCCCGACAGGGCAGGGAACTGAAGCTTTCTTT. Protein: CASRLPTGQGTEAFF.

This clone was counted once. The V and J genes are TRBV18 and TRBJ1-2; TRBD1 might be the D (5 bases). This CDR3 is built from 12 residues. Trimming shortened V by 6 bases and J by 8 bases, and 13 bases separated the two germline ends. Germline CDR1 reads KGHSH; CDR2 reads LQKENI. CDR3 bases: TGTGCCAGCTCTCCCCAAGGGGAAGGCTACACCTTC. Translated: CASSPQGEGYTF. The entire variable domain, with the rest obtained from reference TRBV18 and TRBJ1-2, is as follows: NAGVMQNPRHLVRRRGQEARLRCSPMKGHSHVYWYRQLPEEGLKFMVYLQKENIIDESGMPKERFSAEFPKEGPSILRIQQVVRGDSAAYFCASSPQGEGYTFGSGTRLTVV.

This CDR3 reads CASSQDQGAHNIQYF. The CDR3 coding sequence is TGCGCCAGCAGCCAAGATCAGGGGGCGCATAACATTCAGTACTTC. The J gene is TRBJ2-4, the V gene TRBV4-3; 8 bases are a match to TRBD1. The germline V gene encodes CDR1 LGHNA and CDR2 YSLEER. V lost 0 bases to trimming and J lost 7 bases; unmatched junction nucleotides: 5. This CDR3 has 15 residues.

This clone was picked up one time. The chain joins TRBV23-1 to TRBJ2-7; D may be TRBD2 (6 bases). TRBV23-1 is flagged as an ORF with uncertain function. V was clipped by 1 base and J by 1 base, with 14 bases between them. The CDR3 contains 16 residues. The CDR3 reads CASSQCGHLASYEQYF. DNA for the CDR3: TGCGCCAGCAGTCAATGTGGGCATCTAGCGTCCTACGAGCAGTACTTC.